The rows below give T cell receptor beta chains drawn from one sample of a study of blood T cell repertoires in COVID-19. Assay: immunoSEQ multiplex PCR; the TCRdb copy retains only in-frame clones and omits some. The sample yields about 34,000 clones, about 90% seen once. Source material: peripheral blood. These receptor sequences come from a man older than 75 with acute or convalescent COVID-19. The CDR3 runs from the conserved cysteine through the conserved F or W. A D gene is named only where the DNA matches it firmly. Some rows have no size entry. The others give once, few or many, or a class for an expanded clone.

NA | TRBJ1-1 | TRBV2 | NA | CASSVEGRTEAFF | TGTGCCAGCAGTGTCGAGGGGAGGACTGAAGCTTTCTTT
NA | TRBJ2-7 | TRBV27 | TRBD1 | CASKRDRGLPSYEQYF | TGTGCCAGCAAGAGGGACAGGGGGCTACCCTCCTACGAGCAGTACTTC
NA | TRBJ2-3 | TRBV10-3 | NA | CAIMAPGRATDTQYF | TGTGCCATCATGGCTCCCGGGAGAGCCACAGATACGCAGTATTTT
NA | TRBJ2-7 | TRBV3-1/TRBV3-2 | TRBD2 | CASSQRSGGGYEQYF | TGTGCCAGCAGCCAAAGGAGCGGGGGGGGCTACGAGCAGTACTTC
few | TRBJ2-3 | TRBV28 | TRBD2 | CASSESGGSRSTDTQYF | TGTGCCAGCAGTGAGAGCGGGGGGAGTAGAAGCACAGATACGCAGTATTTT
NA | TRBJ1-1 | TRBV5-1 | TRBD1 | CASSWGDRGLLSEAFF | TGCGCCAGCAGCTGGGGGGACAGGGGCCTGCTTAGCGAAGCTTTCTTT
NA | TRBJ2-5 | TRBV12-5 | NA | CASGLERETQYF | TGTGCTAGTGGCCTCGAGAGGGAGACCCAGTACTTC
NA | TRBJ2-7 | TRBV9 | TRBD2 | CASIDSSGGLYEQYF | TGTGCCAGCATCGACAGTAGCGGGGGGCTCTACGAGCAGTACTTC
NA | TRBJ2-2 | TRBV9 | TRBD2 | CASSGLAGEGGELFF | TGTGCCAGCAGCGGACTAGCGGGGGAAGGCGGGGAGCTGTTTTTT
NA | TRBJ2-1 | TRBV5-1 | TRBD2 | CASSPGLPPYNEQFF | TGCGCCAGCAGCCCGGGACTACCTCCCTACAATGAGCAGTTCTTC